The 8 T cell receptor beta chains reported below all come from one sample, sequenced in a study of patients and donors after allogeneic stem cell transplantation. TCRdb reprocessed the RT-PCR reads with MiXCR, giving one entry per CDR3 protein. The sample shows around 150,000 distinct CDR3 sequences, roughly 30% of them seen only once. The sample taken for sequencing was blood, either unsorted or a sorted T cell fraction (not recorded which). The receptor set was obtained from a human donor who was either an allogeneic HSCT recipient or a stem cell or donor lymphocyte infusion donor (not recorded which). It is not recorded whose cells these are; they may come from a transplant donor.

This clonotype was seen only a few times. This chain uses TRBV5-1 with TRBJ2-7, with 7 bases that match TRBD1. J was trimmed by 3 bases and V by 10 bases; bases with no gene match: 16. CDR3 length: 15 amino acids. Germline V gene lookup returns CDR1 SGHRS and CDR2 YFSETQ. Here the CDR3 DNA reads TGCGCCTGCGAACTGGGGGACAGTCGTAACTACGAGCAGTACTTC. Amino acids: CACELGDSRNYEQYF.

CDR3 nucleotide sequence: TGTGCCAGCAGTTGGGACAGGGCTTCCTACAATGAGCAGTTCTTC. The encoded protein is CASSWDRASYNEQFF. J is TRBJ2-1 and V is TRBV12-3 or TRBV12-4; TRBD1 aligns across 9 bases. The CDR3 sequence is 15 residues long. V was pared by 4 bases and J by 1 base, with 2 bases of the junction left unmatched.

This chain connects TRBV6-1 to TRBJ1-3, with D unclear. This CDR3 comprises 14 residues. CDR1 and CDR2 (germline): MNHNS, SASEGT. V was shortened by 8 bases and J by 4 bases, with 15 bases between the two germline ends. CDR3 sequence: CASGEVALGNTIYF. CDR3 in DNA: TGTGCCAGCGGAGAGGTGGCTCTGGGAAACACCATATATTTT.

This chain uses TRBV29-1 with TRBJ2-1; 12 bases align to TRBD1. The germline CDR1 and CDR2 sequences are SQVTM and ANQGSEA. Trimming at V came to 6 bases and at J to 10 bases, leaving 13 bases not matched to a gene. The CDR3 is 15 residues long. The DNA of the CDR3 is TGCAGCGTCCCGCCCTTGGGACAGGGGGCAAACGAGCAGTTCTTC. Translation gives CSVPPLGQGANEQFF.

This sequence joins TRBV7-2 and TRBJ1-6; 8 bases fit TRBD1. V shed 5 bases, J shed 9 bases, and the junction held 6 bases outside the gene matches. Germline CDR1 reads SGHTA; CDR2 reads FQGNSA. The CDR3 spans 14 residues. Here the CDR3 DNA reads TGTGCCAGCAGCCCCGACAGGGGAGGTTCACCCCTCCACTTT. This translates into CASSPDRGGSPLHF. Looking up the rest from reference TRBV7-2 and TRBJ1-6 gives the full variable domain: GAGVSQSPSNKVTEKGKDVELRCDPISGHTALYWYRQSLGQGLEFLIYFQGNSAPDKSGLPSDRFSAERTGGSVSTLTIQRTQQEDSAVYLCASSPDRGGSPLHFGNGTRLTVT.

This clonotype was counted many times. V gene TRBV6-5 combines with J gene TRBJ1-2, with D perhaps matching TRBD1 (5 bases). The CDR3 has 13 residues. The germline gives CDR1 MNHEY, CDR2 SVGAGI. V was shortened by 6 bases and J by 4 bases, with 12 bases between the two germline ends. The DNA for the CDR3 is TGTGCCAGCAGCCTATTGGACACCTATGGCTACACCTTC. Translating it yields CASSLLDTYGYTF.

In this sample, this clonotype turned up a few times. The rearrangement links TRBV10-3 to TRBJ2-2; D gene ambiguous. The germline CDR1 and CDR2 sequences are ENHRY and SYGVKD. V was trimmed by 9 bases and J by 2 bases, leaving 10 bases between them. The length of the CDR3 is 13 residues. The chain's CDR3 is CAISSPNTGELFF. The CDR3 DNA reads as TGTGCCATATCTTCGCCCAACACCGGGGAGCTGTTTTTT.

The chain uses TRBV6-5 and TRBJ2-7; D unresolved. Trimming took 0 bases from V and 3 from J, leaving 12 bases between them. This CDR3 spans 15 amino acids. Germline CDR1 and CDR2: MNHEY and SVGAGI. The CDR3 nucleotides read TGTGCCAGCAGTTACTCGTCGCGGAACAACTACGAGCAGTACTTC. Translating gives CASSYSSRNNYEQYF.